This T cell receptor beta chain was obtained from a study of T cell responses to AZD1222 COVID-19 vaccine. Assay: immunoSEQ multiplex PCR; the TCRdb copy retains only in-frame clones and omits some. The sample includes about 200,000 clones, 90% to 95% of them seen just once. Points on this clone: Its antigen is not known.

Whole-study results and caveats: Across spike, vaccine-associated CD4 TCRs were found, dominant at 160-218 and 743-854.

The length of the CDR3 is 14 residues. The sequence was obtained from an adult who received the MenACWY meningococcal vaccine as a control. The rearrangement links TRBV21-1 to TRBJ2-3. TRBV21-1 counts as a pseudogene. The sample here was peripheral blood, taken 28 days after the second dose of the MenACWY control vaccine. In DNA form, the CDR3 reads TGTGCCAGCAGCAAAAATAGATGGGGAGATACGCAGTATTTT. Protein: CASSKNRWGDTQYF.